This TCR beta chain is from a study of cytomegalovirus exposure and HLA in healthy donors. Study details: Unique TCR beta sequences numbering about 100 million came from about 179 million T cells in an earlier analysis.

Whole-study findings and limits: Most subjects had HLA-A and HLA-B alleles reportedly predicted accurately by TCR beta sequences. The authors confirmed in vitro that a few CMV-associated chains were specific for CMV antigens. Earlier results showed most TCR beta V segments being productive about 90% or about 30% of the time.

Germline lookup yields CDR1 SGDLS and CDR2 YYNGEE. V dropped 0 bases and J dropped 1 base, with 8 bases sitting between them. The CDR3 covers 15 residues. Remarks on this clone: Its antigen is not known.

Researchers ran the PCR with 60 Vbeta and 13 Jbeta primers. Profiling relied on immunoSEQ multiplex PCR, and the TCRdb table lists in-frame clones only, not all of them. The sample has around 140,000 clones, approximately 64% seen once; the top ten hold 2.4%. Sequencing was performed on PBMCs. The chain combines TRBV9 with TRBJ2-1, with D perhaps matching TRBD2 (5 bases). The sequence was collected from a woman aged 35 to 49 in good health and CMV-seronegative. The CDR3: CASSVAGNSYNEQFF. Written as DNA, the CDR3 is TGTGCCAGCAGCGTAGCGGGAAATTCCTACAATGAGCAGTTCTTC.